Included here is one T cell receptor (beta chain) sequence, with context. Its antigen is as yet unknown. These data belong to a study of OX40 agonist ivuxolimab in advanced cancers. The repertoire was sequenced with immunoSEQ multiplex PCR; TCRdb's copy has only in-frame clones and lacks some. The sample holds tens of thousands of clones; around 87% are singletons and the top ten take about 5%. The junction had 9 bases not matched to a gene; V was cut back by 2 bases and J by 7 bases. CDR3 length: 16 residues. Germline CDR1 reads SGHVS; CDR2 reads FQNEAQ. Broader study findings: Low normalized T-cell clonal expansion was additionally recorded for some nonresponders.

The origin of this receptor is an adult with an advanced solid tumor such as melanoma, head and neck, liver or kidney cancer. The V call is TRBV7-8, the J call TRBJ2-2; TRBD2 matches 8 bases. This sample comprised CD4+ or CD8+ T cells sorted from blood, obtained in a trial of the OX40 agonist ivuxolimab. CDR3 nucleotide sequence: TGTGCCAGCAGCTTATTAAGGACTAGCAAGGTCGGGGAGCTGTTTTTT. Amino acid sequence: CASSLLRTSKVGELFF.